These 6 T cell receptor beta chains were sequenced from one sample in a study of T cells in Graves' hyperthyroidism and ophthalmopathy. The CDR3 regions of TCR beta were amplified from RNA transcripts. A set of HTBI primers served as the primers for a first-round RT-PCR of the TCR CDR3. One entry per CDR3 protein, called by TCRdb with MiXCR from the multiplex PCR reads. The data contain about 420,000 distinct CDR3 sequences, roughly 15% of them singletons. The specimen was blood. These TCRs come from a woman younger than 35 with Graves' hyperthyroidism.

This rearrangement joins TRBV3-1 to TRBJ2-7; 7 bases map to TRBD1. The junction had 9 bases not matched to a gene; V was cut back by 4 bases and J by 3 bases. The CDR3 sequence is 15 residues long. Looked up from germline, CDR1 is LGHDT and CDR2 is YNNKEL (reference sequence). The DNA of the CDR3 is TGTGCCAGCAGCCCCGACGGGACAGCGAACTACGAGCAGTACTTC. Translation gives CASSPDGTANYEQYF.

This chain's CDR3 is CASRYTSPPDTQYF. The CDR3 coding sequence is TGTGCCAGCAGATACACTAGCCCTCCGGATACGCAGTATTTT. The genes are TRBV27 and TRBJ2-3; the D gene is possibly TRBD2 (6 bases). CDR3 length: 14 amino acids. V lost 6 bases to trimming and J lost 6 bases, with 16 bases between them. Germline CDR1 and CDR2: MNHEY and SMNVEV (reference sequence).

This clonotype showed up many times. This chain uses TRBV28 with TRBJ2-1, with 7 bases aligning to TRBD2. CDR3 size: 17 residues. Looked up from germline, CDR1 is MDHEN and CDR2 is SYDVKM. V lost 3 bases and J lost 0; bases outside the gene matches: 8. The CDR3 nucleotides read TGTGCCAGCAGTTTTACCGGGAGGATCGGCTCCTACAATGAGCAGTTCTTC. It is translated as CASSFTGRIGSYNEQFF.

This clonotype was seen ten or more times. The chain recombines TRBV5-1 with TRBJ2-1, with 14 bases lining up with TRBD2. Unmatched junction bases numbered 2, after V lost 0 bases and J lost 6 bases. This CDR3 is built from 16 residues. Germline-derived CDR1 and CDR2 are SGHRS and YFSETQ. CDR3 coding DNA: TGCGCCAGCAGCTTGGGGGGACTAGCGGGAGCCAATGAGCAGTTCTTC. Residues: CASSLGGLAGANEQFF. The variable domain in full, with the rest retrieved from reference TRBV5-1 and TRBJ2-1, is KAGVTQTPRYLIKTRGQQVTLSCSPISGHRSVSWYQQTPGQGLQFLFEYFSETQRNKGNFPGRFSGRQFSNSRSEMNVSTLELGDSALYLCASSLGGLAGANEQFFGPGTRLTVL.

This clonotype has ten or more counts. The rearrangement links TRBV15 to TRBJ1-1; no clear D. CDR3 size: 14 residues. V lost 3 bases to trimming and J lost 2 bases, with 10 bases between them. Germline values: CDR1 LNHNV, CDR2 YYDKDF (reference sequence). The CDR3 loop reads CATSSKRVNTEAFF. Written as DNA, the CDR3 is TGTGCCACCAGCAGTAAGAGGGTAAACACTGAAGCTTTCTTT.

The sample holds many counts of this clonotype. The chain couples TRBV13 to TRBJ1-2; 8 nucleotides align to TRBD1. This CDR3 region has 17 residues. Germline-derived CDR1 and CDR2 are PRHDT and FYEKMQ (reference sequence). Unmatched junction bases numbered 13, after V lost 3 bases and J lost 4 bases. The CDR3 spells CASSFSGTGAPFYGYTF. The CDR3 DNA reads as TGTGCCAGCAGCTTTTCCGGGACAGGAGCCCCCTTCTATGGCTACACCTTC.